This entry is about one T cell receptor beta chain. RNA extraction and reverse transcription yielded cDNA as sequencing template. TCRdb's table, derived via immunoSEQ multiplex PCR, lists solely in-frame clones and lacks some. There are roughly 200,000 clones in the sample; about 56% occur only once, and around 5.1% lies in the top ten. This entry is derived from a study of CD8+ T cells in alopecia areata. CDR1 is MGHRA, CDR2 YSYEKL, per germline. CDR3 length: 15 residues. V was cut by 2 bases and J by 2 bases, with 12 bases left in between. The specimen was CD8+ T cells sorted from blood. The rearrangement joins TRBV4-1 to TRBJ1-2; D is possibly TRBD1 (5 bases). The receptor's source is a human donor in good health. CDR3 loop: CASSQSGGNNYGYTF. DNA of the CDR3: TGCGCCAGCAGCCAATCGGGGGGGAACAACTATGGCTACACCTTC.